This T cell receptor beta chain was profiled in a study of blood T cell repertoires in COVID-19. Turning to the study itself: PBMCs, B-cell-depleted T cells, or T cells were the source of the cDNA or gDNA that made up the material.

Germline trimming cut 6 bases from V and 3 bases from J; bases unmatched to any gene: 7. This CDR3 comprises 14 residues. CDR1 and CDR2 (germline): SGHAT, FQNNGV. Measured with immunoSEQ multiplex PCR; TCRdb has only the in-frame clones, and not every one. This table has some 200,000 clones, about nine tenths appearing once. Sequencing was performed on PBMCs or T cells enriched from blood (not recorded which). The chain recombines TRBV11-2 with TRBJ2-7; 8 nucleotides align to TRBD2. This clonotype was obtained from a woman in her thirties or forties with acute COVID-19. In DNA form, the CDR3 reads TGTGCCAGCAGTATATCGGGAGGGAACTACGAGCAGTACGTC. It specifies CASSISGGNYEQYV.